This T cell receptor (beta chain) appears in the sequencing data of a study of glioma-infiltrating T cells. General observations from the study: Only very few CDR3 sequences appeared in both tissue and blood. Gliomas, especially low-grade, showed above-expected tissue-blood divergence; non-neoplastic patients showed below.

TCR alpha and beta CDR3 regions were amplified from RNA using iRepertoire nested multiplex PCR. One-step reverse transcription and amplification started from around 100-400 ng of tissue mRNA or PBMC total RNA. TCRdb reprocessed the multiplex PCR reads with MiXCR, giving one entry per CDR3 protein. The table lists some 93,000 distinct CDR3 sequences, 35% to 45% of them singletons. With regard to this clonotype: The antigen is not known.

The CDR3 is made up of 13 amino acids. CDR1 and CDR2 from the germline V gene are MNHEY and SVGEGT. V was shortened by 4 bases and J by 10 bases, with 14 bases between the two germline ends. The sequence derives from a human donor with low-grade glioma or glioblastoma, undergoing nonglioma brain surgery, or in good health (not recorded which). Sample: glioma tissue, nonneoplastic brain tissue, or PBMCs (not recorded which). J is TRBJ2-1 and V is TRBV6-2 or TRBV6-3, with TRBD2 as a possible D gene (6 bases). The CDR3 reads CASSSRRGEEQFF. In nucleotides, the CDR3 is TGTGCCAGCAGTTCGCGGCGGGGCGAAGAGCAGTTCTTC.